The rows below give T cell receptor beta chains drawn from one sample of a study of CD8 T cells in ankylosing spondylitis. TCRdb independently ran MiXCR on the 5' RACE reads; one entry per CDR3 protein. The profile covers approximately 400,000 distinct CDR3 sequences, with under 20% appearing a single time and approximately 0.93% taken by the ten largest. What was sequenced was blood, either unsorted or a sorted T cell fraction (not recorded which). The receptors were gathered from a male donor with ankylosing spondylitis. Both conserved end residues are part of each CDR3. D genes are given only for firm matches. Clone size is stated in some rows and not others, as once, few, many or a class when expanded.

>TRBV15|TRBJ1-4|TRBD1|NA
CATSRKTGDFNEKLFF
TGTGCCACCAGCAGAAAAACAGGGGATTTTAATGAAAAACTGTTTTTT
>TRBV5-1|TRBJ2-1|NA|NA
CASSGIVGSYNEQFF
TGCGCCAGCAGCGGGATCGTGGGATCCTACAATGAGCAGTTCTTC
>TRBV7-9|TRBJ2-2|TRBD1|NA
CASSTGTGFSRELFF
TGTGCCAGCAGCACCGGGACAGGGTTTTCGAGGGAGCTGTTTTTT
>TRBV10-2|TRBJ1-1|NA|few
CASSESGGNTEAFF
TGCGCCAGCAGTGAGTCAGGGGGGAACACTGAAGCTTTCTTT
>TRBV20-1|TRBJ2-1|NA|medium-sized
CSARGTGKSLGSSYNEQFF
TGCAGTGCTAGAGGAACAGGGAAAAGCTTAGGGAGCTCCTACAATGAGCAGTTCTTC
>TRBV28|TRBJ2-1|NA|few
CASSFLLRDEQFF
TGTGCCAGCAGTTTCCTTCTACGGGATGAGCAGTTCTTC
>TRBV28|TRBJ1-1|TRBD1|NA
CASSLHPQGGPTEAFF
TGTGCCAGCAGTCTCCATCCCCAAGGGGGCCCCACTGAAGCTTTCTTT
>TRBV6-4|TRBJ1-4|TRBD1|few
CASSDSILKMTGNNEKLFF
TGTGCCAGCAGTGACTCGATCCTAAAGATGACAGGGAATAATGAAAAACTGTTTTTT
>TRBV20-1|TRBJ2-7|TRBD1|NA
CSASAPGQGAYEQYF
TGCAGTGCTAGCGCGCCGGGACAGGGGGCTTACGAGCAGTACTTC
>TRBV7-2|TRBJ2-3|NA|NA
CASKPPWADTQYF
TGTGCCAGCAAACCGCCGTGGGCAGATACGCAGTATTTT
>TRBV3-1|TRBJ2-7|NA|NA
CASSQGTFSQYSYEQYF
TGTGCCAGCAGCCAAGGTACCTTTAGCCAATACTCCTACGAGCAGTACTTC
>TRBV19|TRBJ1-5|NA|NA
CASNAGYDQPQHF
TGTGCCAGTAATGCGGGATATGATCAGCCCCAGCATTTT
>TRBV10-2|TRBJ2-3|NA|NA
CASRARRDTDTQYF
TGCGCCAGCCGCGCCCGGCGCGACACAGATACGCAGTATTTT
>TRBV2|TRBJ2-1|NA|NA
CASSILGNEQFF
TGTGCCAGCAGTATTCTGGGCAATGAGCAGTTCTTC
>TRBV29-1|TRBJ1-1|NA|NA
CSVRDGMSPNTEAFF
TGCAGCGTTAGGGACGGCATGTCCCCGAACACTGAAGCTTTCTTT
>TRBV20-1|TRBJ2-5|TRBD2|NA
CSARTSGAEETQYF
TGCAGTGCTCGGACTAGCGGGGCCGAAGAGACCCAGTACTTC
>TRBV5-1|TRBJ2-1|NA|few
CASSVTTSYNEQFF
TGCGCCAGCAGCGTAACGACTAGCTACAATGAGCAGTTCTTC
>TRBV29-1|TRBJ1-2|NA|NA
CSVVIGAYEGYTF
TGCAGCGTTGTGATAGGGGCGTATGAAGGCTACACCTTC
>TRBV6-1|TRBJ2-2|NA|once
CASSDRGANTGELFF
TGTGCCAGCAGCGACCGGGGGGCTAACACCGGGGAGCTGTTTTTT
>TRBV5-1|TRBJ2-2|TRBD1|few
CASSGQGAGELFF
TGCGCCAGCTCCGGCCAGGGGGCCGGGGAGCTGTTTTTT
>TRBV10-3|TRBJ2-7|NA|NA
CAISGGPYEQYF
TGTGCCATCAGCGGGGGACCCTACGAGCAGTACTTC
>TRBV7-2|TRBJ2-6|NA|many
CASSLSFSGANVLTF
TGTGCCAGCAGCTTATCTTTCTCTGGGGCCAACGTCCTGACTTTC
>TRBV5-1|TRBJ1-1|NA|few
CASSQWVEAEAFF
TGCGCCAGCAGCCAGTGGGTTGAGGCTGAAGCTTTCTTT
>TRBV25-1|TRBJ1-2|TRBD1|few
CASREGANYGYTF
TGTGCCAGCAGGGAGGGGGCCAACTATGGCTACACCTTC
>TRBV11-2|TRBJ1-2|TRBD1|few
CASSFPGTGYFNTF
TGTGCCAGCAGCTTTCCCGGGACAGGGTATTTTAACACCTTC
>TRBV10-3|TRBJ2-7|NA|few
CAIKEREITYEQYF
TGTGCCATCAAGGAGAGGGAGATTACCTACGAGCAGTACTTC
>TRBV6-1|TRBJ1-4|NA|NA
CASRSPRGNEKLFF
TGTGCCAGCAGAAGTCCCAGGGGTAATGAAAAACTGTTTTTT
>TRBV20-1|TRBJ1-5|NA|few
CSASSGRGGQPQHF
TGCAGTGCATCCTCGGGCAGGGGAGGACAGCCCCAGCATTTT
>TRBV12-3/TRBV12-4|TRBJ2-1|TRBD2|few
CASSFPGGPRDEQFF
TGTGCCAGCAGTTTCCCGGGAGGGCCCCGGGATGAGCAGTTCTTC
>TRBV11-2|TRBJ2-3|TRBD2|NA
CASSLGTSGTSTDTQYF
TGTGCCAGCAGCTTAGGGACTAGCGGGACTAGCACAGATACGCAGTATTTT
>TRBV11-2|TRBJ2-1|TRBD2|many
CASSLDLGTSGVEQFF
TGTGCCAGCAGCTTAGACTTGGGGACTAGCGGTGTTGAGCAGTTCTTC
>TRBV5-1|TRBJ2-1|TRBD2|NA
CASSLALAGGVDEQFF
TGCGCCAGCAGCTTGGCACTAGCGGGAGGTGTAGATGAGCAGTTCTTC
>TRBV7-2|TRBJ2-2|NA|many
CASSSRTGELFF
TGTGCCAGCAGCTCCCGCACCGGGGAGCTGTTTTTT
>TRBV6-1|TRBJ2-7|NA|few
CASSGRPLYEQYF
TGTGCCAGCAGTGGGCGGCCCCTCTACGAGCAGTACTTC
>TRBV4-2|TRBJ2-2|TRBD1|NA
CASSRETGGGTGELFF
TGTGCCAGCAGCCGGGAGACAGGGGGCGGCACCGGGGAGCTGTTTTTT
>TRBV29-1|TRBJ1-2|NA|few
CSVEGFLGASNYGYTF
TGCAGCGTTGAAGGGTTCCTGGGCGCTAGTAACTATGGCTACACCTTC
>TRBV2|TRBJ2-2|NA|NA
CASSGPGGFSTGELFF
TGTGCCAGCAGTGGCCCCGGGGGCTTCAGCACCGGGGAGCTGTTTTTT
>TRBV20-1|TRBJ1-1|NA|few
CSARGPYETNTEAFF
TGCAGTGCTAGAGGCCCCTATGAGACGAACACTGAAGCTTTCTTT
>TRBV5-8|TRBJ1-5|NA|NA
CASSLGTDPGNQPQHF
TGTGCCAGCAGCTTGGGGACAGATCCTGGCAATCAGCCCCAGCATTTT
>TRBV12-3/TRBV12-4|TRBJ1-5|NA|many
CASRLTSNQPQHF
TGTGCCAGCAGGTTGACTAGCAATCAGCCCCAGCATTTT
>TRBV5-1|TRBJ1-4|NA|NA
CASSEQGFGEKLFF
TGCGCCAGCAGCGAACAGGGTTTCGGAGAAAAACTGTTTTTT
>TRBV9|TRBJ1-1|NA|few
CASSVVPRAEAFF
TGTGCCAGCAGCGTAGTGCCCCGAGCTGAAGCTTTCTTT
>TRBV12-3/TRBV12-4|TRBJ2-5|NA|NA
CASSFPPGGETQYF
TGTGCCAGCAGTTTTCCCCCAGGAGGGGAGACCCAGTACTTC
>TRBV20-1|TRBJ1-5|NA|few
CSARRGGQPQHF
TGCAGTGCTAGAAGGGGAGGTCAGCCCCAGCATTTT
>TRBV29-1|TRBJ1-3|NA|few
CSVERQHTIYF
TGCAGCGTTGAACGGCAGCACACCATATATTTT
>TRBV3-1|TRBJ2-5|NA|few
CASSPSSLQETQYF
TGTGCCAGCAGCCCTTCCAGTCTCCAAGAGACCCAGTACTTC
>TRBV12-3/TRBV12-4|TRBJ2-7|NA|few
CASSQMGGSSYEQYF
TGTGCCAGCAGCCAGATGGGGGGAAGCTCCTACGAGCAGTACTTC
>TRBV3-1|TRBJ1-5|NA|few
CASSQFQDQPQHF
TGTGCCAGCAGCCAATTCCAGGATCAGCCCCAGCATTTT